Each of the 22 T cell receptor beta chains below was sequenced from the same sample in a study of blood T cell repertoires in COVID-19. Profiled with immunoSEQ multiplex PCR; TCRdb holds only in-frame clones, not every one. The table includes roughly 120,000 clones, over 60% detected once. Sequencing input: peripheral blood. The source of these receptors is a man aged 70 or older with acute or convalescent COVID-19.

This clone was observed a handful of times. The chain joins TRBV7-9 to TRBJ2-2, with a weak D call TRBD2 (6 bases). V was pared by 3 bases and J by 4 bases, with 12 bases between. The CDR3 covers 15 residues. CDR1 and CDR2 (germline): SEHNR, FQNEAQ (reference sequence). CDR3 DNA sequence: TGTGCCAGCAGCTTCCGGCGGGGCCGCACCGGGGAGCTGTTTTTT. This translates into CASSFRRGRTGELFF. The complete variable domain, with remaining parts taken from reference TRBV7-9 and TRBJ2-2, reads DTGVSQNPRHKITKRGQNVTFRCDPISEHNRLYWYRQTLGQGPEFLTYFQNEAQLEKSRLLSDRFSAERPKGSFSTLEIQRTEQGDSAMYLCASSFRRGRTGELFFGEGSRLTVL.

V is TRBV19 and J is TRBJ1-1; no clear D gene. The CDR3 covers 11 residues. The V end was cut by 7 bases, the J end by 8 bases, with 11 bases between. In germline, CDR1 is LNHDA, CDR2 SQIVND (reference sequence). CDR3 residues: CASTLGREAFF. The CDR3 nucleotides are TGTGCCAGTACCTTGGGCAGGGAAGCTTTCTTT.

The rearrangement joins TRBV4-1 to TRBJ1-3; possible D gene TRBD1, 6 bases. V was trimmed by 6 bases and J by 4 bases, leaving 16 bases between them. Per germline, CDR1 MGHRA and CDR2 YSYEKL. This CDR3 has 15 residues. The CDR3 DNA follows: TGCGCCAGCAGTCGCACCAGGGGCGGGGGAAACACCATATATTTT. The encoded protein is CASSRTRGGGNTIYF.

V gene TRBV6-5 combines with J gene TRBJ1-5; the D gene is possibly TRBD1 (6 bases). The CDR3 totals 12 residues. V lost 5 bases and J 9 bases, leaving 11 bases between the germline ends. Germline CDR1 MNHEY, CDR2 SVGAGI. The CDR3 reads CASSLTGWPQHF. CDR3 sequence (DNA): TGTGCCAGCAGTCTAACAGGGTGGCCCCAGCATTTT.

The rearrangement joins TRBV5-1 to TRBJ1-1; D unclear. V was trimmed by 6 bases and J by 1 base, leaving 7 bases between them. CDR1 and CDR2 from the germline V gene are SGHRS and YFSETQ. This CDR3 is built from 12 residues. The CDR3 region has the DNA TGCGCCAGCAAGGAGCCGAACACTGAAGCTTTCTTT. Its protein product is CASKEPNTEAFF.

The rearrangement uses TRBV10-3 and TRBJ2-1, with 8 bases lining up with TRBD2. Germline CDR1 ENHRY, CDR2 SYGVKD. The CDR3 has 14 residues. Trimming removed 10 bases from V and 0 bases from J; junction bases left unmatched: 5. The CDR3 region has the DNA TGTGCCAACCGGGAGGGCGGCTCCTACAATGAGCAGTTCTTC. Translated: CANREGGSYNEQFF.

The chain recombines TRBV18 with TRBJ1-1, with D hard to call. The CDR3 runs 14 residues. CDR1 and CDR2 from the germline V gene are KGHSH and LQKENI. With 3 bases removed from V and 3 bases from J, the gap between germline ends came to 11 bases. The CDR3 here is CASSPSRRHTEAFF. The CDR3 DNA reads TGTGCCAGCTCACCTTCTCGGCGGCACACTGAAGCTTTCTTT.

J is TRBJ2-5 and V is TRBV5-1, with 12 bases that match TRBD2. V lost 0 bases, J lost 5 bases, and 8 bases stayed unmatched. This CDR3 has 17 amino acids. Germline V gene lookup returns CDR1 SGHRS and CDR2 YFSETQ. In nucleotides, the CDR3 is TGCGCCAGCAGCTTGGCCCGGACTAGCGGGATGATGGAGACCCAGTACTTC. Protein: CASSLARTSGMMETQYF.

The V call is TRBV30, the J call TRBJ1-1; D perhaps matches TRBD1 (6 bases). V was cut by 6 bases and J by 4 bases, with 15 bases left in between. The CDR3 has 13 amino acids. CDR1 and CDR2 from the germline V gene are GTSNPN and SVGIG (reference sequence). CDR3 in DNA: TGTGCCTGTGGGGGGGCCATAAGCACTGAAGCTTTCTTT. As protein: CACGGAISTEAFF. Full variable domain (outside the CDR3, taken from reference TRBV30 and TRBJ1-1): SQTIHQWPATLVQPVGSPLSLECTVEGTSNPNLYWYRQAAGRGLQLLFYSVGIGQISSEVPQNLSASRPQDRQFILSSKKLLLSDSGFYLCACGGAISTEAFFGQGTRLTVV.

The chain joins TRBV7-3 to TRBJ2-3, with TRBD2 matching 12 bases. The germline V gene has CDR1 SGHTA and CDR2 FQGTGA. The CDR3 runs 16 residues. V was pared by 6 bases and J by 6 bases, with 10 bases of the junction left unmatched. The CDR3 nucleotides read TGTGCCAGCAGTTCTACTAGCGGGGGGTACCCCGATACGCAGTATTTT. Protein sequence: CASSSTSGGYPDTQYF.

The chain is built from TRBV6-5 and TRBJ2-3; TRBD2 matches at 8 bases. J lost 10 bases, V lost 5 bases, and 14 bases had no gene match. The length of the CDR3 is 15 residues. Germline V gene data show CDR1 as MNHEY and CDR2 as SVGAGI. In DNA form, the CDR3 reads TGTGCCAGCAGTCGAGCGGGGGACCCCTCAGTGGCGCAGTATTTT. It is translated as CASSRAGDPSVAQYF.

This rearrangement joins TRBV2 to TRBJ2-1; TRBD1 is a possible D gene (6 bases). The CDR3 length is 14 residues. CDR1 is SNHLY and CDR2 is FYNNEI in the germline V gene. V was pared by 7 bases and J by 5 bases, with 15 bases between. Here the CDR3 DNA reads TGTGCCAGCATGCCGCAGGGGTCCCACAATGAGCAGTTCTTC. Protein sequence: CASMPQGSHNEQFF.

The rearrangement uses TRBV7-9 and TRBJ1-2; D is unclear. The V gene lost 0 bases and the J gene lost 4 bases, with 12 bases spanning the gap. From germline, CDR1 is SEHNR and CDR2 FQNEAQ (reference sequence). CDR3 length: 15 amino acids. CDR3 sequence: CASSLASARGYGYTF. The CDR3, as DNA: TGTGCCAGCAGCTTAGCAAGTGCCCGCGGCTATGGCTACACCTTC.

The rearrangement links TRBV9 to TRBJ1-3; no definite D call. V lost 0 bases and J lost 0, with 10 bases in between. CDR1 and CDR2 from the germline V gene are SGDLS and YYNGEE. The CDR3 has 16 residues. The CDR3 DNA reads as TGTGCCAGCAGCGTAGGTGAGGGTTACTCTGGAAACACCATATATTTT. Its protein is CASSVGEGYSGNTIYF. Supplemented by reference TRBV9 and TRBJ1-3, the full variable domain reads DSGVTQTPKHLITATGQRVTLRCSPRSGDLSVYWYQQSLDQGLQFLIQYYNGEERAKGNILERFSAQQFPDLHSELNLSSLELGDSALYFCASSVGEGYSGNTIYFGEGSWLTVV.

The rearrangement joins TRBV10-3 to TRBJ2-5; 9 positions match TRBD2. J gave up 5 bases and V 4 bases, and 5 bases lay outside the gene matches. The CDR3 loop spans 14 amino acids. CDR1 and CDR2 from the germline V gene are ENHRY and SYGVKD. The CDR3 sequence is CAISGTSVFETQYF. Here the CDR3 DNA reads TGTGCCATCAGTGGGACTAGCGTTTTTGAGACCCAGTACTTC.

V and J are TRBV6-5 and TRBJ1-1, with TRBD1 identical over 8 bases. Germline CDR1 MNHEY, CDR2 SVGAGI. V lost 2 bases, J lost 7 bases, and 6 bases stayed unmatched. There are 14 residues in the CDR3. The CDR3 nucleotides are TGTGCCAGCAGTTACCGTACAGGGGGTTATGAAGCTTTCTTT. It encodes CASSYRTGGYEAFF.

The table lists this clone with a few counts. V gene TRBV5-1 combines with J gene TRBJ2-5; D perhaps matches TRBD1 (6 bases). The length of the CDR3 is 15 residues. Per germline, CDR1 SGHRS and CDR2 YFSETQ. The ends were cut back, 4 bases at V and 7 bases at J, with 20 bases in the middle. In DNA, the CDR3 is TGCGCCAGCAGCCTATCCCCAGGGGATGCAGGGACCCAGTACTTC. This encodes CASSLSPGDAGTQYF.

The chain is built from TRBV24-1 and TRBJ1-1, with TRBD1 matching 8 bases. CDR1 and CDR2 (germline): KGHDR, SFDVKD. The CDR3 extends over 13 amino acids. The V gene end was trimmed by 8 bases and the J gene end by 5 bases; junction bases not matched to a gene: 6. CDR3 loop: CATIGQGGTEAFF. For the CDR3, the DNA is TGTGCCACCATCGGACAGGGCGGTACTGAAGCTTTCTTT.

The rearrangement uses TRBV10-3 and TRBJ2-3; 9 nucleotides align to TRBD2. From germline, CDR1 is ENHRY and CDR2 SYGVKD. This CDR3 is 18 amino acids long. The V segment lost 4 bases and the J segment 2 bases; nucleotides outside the gene matches: 13. CDR3 in DNA: TGTGCCATCAGTGGTAGAATTATAGCGGGGGAGACCACAGATACGCAGTATTTT. This codes for CAISGRIIAGETTDTQYF.

This chain links TRBV19 with TRBJ1-4; D is perhaps TRBD1 (6 bases). Trimming took off 6 bases at V and 5 bases at J, with 16 bases between the two ends. The germline CDR1 and CDR2 sequences are LNHDA and SQIVND (reference sequence). CDR3 length: 15 residues. The CDR3 is CASSLLPGENEKLFF. For the CDR3, the DNA is TGTGCCAGTAGCCTCCTCCCAGGGGAGAATGAAAAACTGTTTTTT.

The rearrangement uses TRBV30 and TRBJ1-6; 10 nucleotides line up with TRBD1. The CDR3 extends over 14 amino acids. V was pared by 4 bases and J by 7 bases, with 4 bases of the junction left unmatched. CDR1 and CDR2 from the germline V gene are GTSNPN and SVGIG (reference sequence). CDR3 nucleotide sequence: TGTGCCTGGAAGAGGACAGGGGGGAATTCACCCCTCCACTTT. Translating it yields CAWKRTGGNSPLHF.

This chain connects TRBV20-1 to TRBJ1-3, with TRBD1 as a possible D gene (6 bases). Looked up from germline, CDR1 is DFQATT and CDR2 is SNEGSKA (reference sequence). The V end lost 6 bases, the J end lost 7 bases, and 10 bases lay between the germline ends. The CDR3 consists of 11 residues. CDR3 DNA sequence: TGCAGTGCAAGAAGGGGGAACACCATATATTTT. This encodes CSARRGNTIYF.